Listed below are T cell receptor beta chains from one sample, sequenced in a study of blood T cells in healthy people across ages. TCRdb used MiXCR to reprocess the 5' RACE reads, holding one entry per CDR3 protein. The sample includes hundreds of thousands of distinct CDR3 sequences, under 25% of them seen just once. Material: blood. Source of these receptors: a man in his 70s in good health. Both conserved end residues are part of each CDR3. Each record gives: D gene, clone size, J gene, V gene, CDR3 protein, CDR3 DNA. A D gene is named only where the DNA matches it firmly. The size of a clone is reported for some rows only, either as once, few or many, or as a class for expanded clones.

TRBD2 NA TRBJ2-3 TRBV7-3 CASSFVAGGPTAPDTQYF TGTGCCAGCAGCTTTGTAGCGGGAGGGCCCACAGCGCCAGATACGCAGTATTTT
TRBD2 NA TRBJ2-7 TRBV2 CASSEVRVGGIYEQYF TGTGCCAGCAGTGAAGTCAGGGTGGGGGGGATTTACGAGCAGTACTTC
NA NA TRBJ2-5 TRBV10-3 CAIRGDDVGETQYF TGTGCCATCAGAGGGGATGATGTTGGAGAGACCCAGTACTTC
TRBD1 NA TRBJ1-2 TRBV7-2 CASSKDRGLRGYTF TGTGCCAGCAGCAAGGACAGGGGGCTGAGGGGCTACACCTTC
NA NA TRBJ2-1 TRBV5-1 CASSLLEGSYNEQFF TGCGCCAGCAGCCTACTAGAGGGATCGTACAATGAGCAGTTCTTC
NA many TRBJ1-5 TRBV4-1 CASSQGVGSSNQPQHF TGCGCCAGCAGCCAAGGAGTGGGGAGCAGCAATCAGCCCCAGCATTTT
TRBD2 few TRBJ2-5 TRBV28 CASSSLPGLAGETQYF TGTGCCAGCAGTTCGCTCCCGGGACTAGCTGGAGAGACCCAGTACTTC
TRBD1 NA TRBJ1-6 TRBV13 CASSFGTGYNSPLHF TGTGCCAGCAGCTTTGGGACAGGGTATAATTCACCCCTCCACTTT
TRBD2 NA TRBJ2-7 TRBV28 CASSFGGYDGSYEQYF TGTGCCAGCAGTTTCGGGGGGTATGATGGCTCCTACGAGCAGTACTTC
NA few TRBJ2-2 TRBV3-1 CASSRPGATGELFF TGTGCCAGCAGTCGTCCAGGGGCAACCGGGGAGCTGTTTTTT
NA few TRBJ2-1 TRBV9 CASSVDWRFSSSYNEQFF TGTGCCAGCAGCGTAGACTGGCGCTTTTCGAGCTCCTACAATGAGCAGTTCTTC
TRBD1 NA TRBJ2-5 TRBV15 CATSRGTGAKDF TGTGCCACCAGCAGAGGGACAGGCGCGAAGGACTTC
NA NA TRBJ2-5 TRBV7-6 CASSLAPGNRETQYF TGTGCCAGCAGCTTAGCGCCCGGGAATAGAGAGACCCAGTACTTC
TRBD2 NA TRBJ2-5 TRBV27 CASMGLANQVTQYF TGTGCCAGCATGGGACTAGCTAATCAAGTGACCCAGTACTTC
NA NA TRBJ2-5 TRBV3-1 CASSQLVGQETQYF TGTGCCAGCAGCCAACTTGTAGGTCAAGAGACCCAGTACTTC
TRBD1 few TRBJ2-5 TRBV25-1 CASSETVSGGRETQYF TGTGCCAGCAGTGAAACGGTGTCAGGGGGCCGTGAGACCCAGTACTTC
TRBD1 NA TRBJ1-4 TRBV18 CASSGTAPNEKLFF TGTGCCAGCTCCGGGACAGCACCTAATGAAAAACTGTTTTTT
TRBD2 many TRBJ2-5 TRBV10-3 CAISPGGGETQYF TGTGCCATCAGTCCGGGAGGGGGGGAGACCCAGTACTTC
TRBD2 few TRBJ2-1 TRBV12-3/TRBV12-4 CASSPRLAGVGDEQFF TGTGCCAGCAGTCCTAGACTAGCGGGAGTTGGCGATGAGCAGTTCTTC
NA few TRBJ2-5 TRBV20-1 CSARTEAKETQYF TGCAGTGCTAGAACGGAGGCCAAAGAGACCCAGTACTTC
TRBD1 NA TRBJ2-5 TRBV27 CASSRQGNQETLYF TGTGCCAGCAGCCGACAGGGGAACCAAGAGACCCTGTACTTC
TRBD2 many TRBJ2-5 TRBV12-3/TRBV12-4 CASSPGTSGMQETQYF TGTGCCAGCAGTCCCGGGACTAGCGGTATGCAAGAGACCCAGTACTTC
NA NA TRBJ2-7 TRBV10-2 CASSGQLSSYEQYF TGCGCCAGCAGTGGACAGCTTAGTTCCTACGAGCAGTACTTC
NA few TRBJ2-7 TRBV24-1 CATSRGDSYEQYF TGTGCCACTTCCCGCGGCGACTCCTACGAGCAGTACTTC
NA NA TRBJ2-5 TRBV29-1 CSVDGTPRGVETQYF TGCAGCGTAGACGGGACTCCTAGGGGGGTGGAGACCCAGTACTTC
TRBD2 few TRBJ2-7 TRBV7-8 CASSPGTSGTYSYEQYF TGTGCCAGCAGCCCTGGGACTAGCGGGACGTACTCCTACGAGCAGTACTTC
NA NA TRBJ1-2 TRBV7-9 CASSPLRGTDHRYTF TGTGCCAGCAGCCCACTGCGGGGGACGGACCATCGCTACACCTTC
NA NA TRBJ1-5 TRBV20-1 CSASGISNQPQHF TGCAGTGCTAGTGGCATTAGCAATCAGCCCCAGCATTTT
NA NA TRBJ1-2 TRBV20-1 CSAKSQGGYTF TGCAGTGCCAAATCTCAAGGTGGCTACACCTTC
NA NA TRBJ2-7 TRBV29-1 CSGENGYEQYF TGCAGCGGTGAAAATGGATACGAGCAGTACTTC
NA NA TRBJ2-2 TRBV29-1 CSVGTPTGELFF TGCAGCGTCGGGACACCCACCGGGGAGCTGTTTTTT
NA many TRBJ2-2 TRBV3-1 CASSPRHTGELFF TGTGCCAGCAGCCCGAGGCACACCGGGGAGCTGTTTTTT
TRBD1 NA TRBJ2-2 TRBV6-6 CASTTGLANTGELFF TGTGCCAGTACGACAGGGCTCGCGAACACCGGGGAGCTGTTTTTT
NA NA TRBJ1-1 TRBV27 CASSLRGQMNTEAFF TGTGCCAGCAGTTTACGAGGACAGATGAACACTGAAGCTTTCTTT
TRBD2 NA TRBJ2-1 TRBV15 CATTRTSGKDEQFF TGTGCCACAACAAGGACTAGCGGGAAGGATGAGCAGTTCTTC
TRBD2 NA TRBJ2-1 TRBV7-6 CASSLTSGKHYNEQFF TGTGCCAGCAGCCTGACTAGCGGGAAACACTACAATGAGCAGTTCTTC
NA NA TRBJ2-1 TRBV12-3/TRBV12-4 CASSLALSGDFYNEQFF TGTGCCAGCAGTTTAGCCCTTAGCGGAGACTTCTACAATGAGCAGTTCTTC
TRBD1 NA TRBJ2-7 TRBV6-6 CASRSGTDYEQYF TGTGCCAGCAGATCCGGGACAGACTACGAGCAGTACTTC
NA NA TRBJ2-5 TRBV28 CASSTPTEQYF TGTGCCAGCAGTACCCCGACAGAGCAGTACTTC
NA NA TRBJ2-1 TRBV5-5 CASTIPSGGGEQFF TGTGCCAGCACCATTCCGAGTGGGGGTGGTGAGCAGTTCTTC
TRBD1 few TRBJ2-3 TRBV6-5 CASSYRTGGGHTDTQYF TGTGCCAGCAGTTACCGGACAGGAGGTGGTCACACAGATACGCAGTATTTT
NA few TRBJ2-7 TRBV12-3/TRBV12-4 CASSLSGRQLTYSYEQYF TGTGCCAGCAGTTTGTCGGGTCGACAGCTAACTTACTCCTACGAGCAGTACTTC
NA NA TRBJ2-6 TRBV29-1 CSVAFGSGANVLTF TGCAGCGTGGCATTCGGCTCTGGGGCCAACGTCCTGACTTTC
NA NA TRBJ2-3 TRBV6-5 CASSYSIPTLNTQYF TGTGCCAGCAGTTACTCGATCCCTACCCTTAATACGCAGTATTTT
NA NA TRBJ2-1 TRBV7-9 CASTGSEADNEQFF TGTGCCAGCACCGGATCGGAAGCGGACAATGAGCAGTTCTTC
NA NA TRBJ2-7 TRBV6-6 CASSADSKSGEQYF TGTGCCAGCAGTGCGGACTCCAAATCAGGCGAGCAGTACTTC
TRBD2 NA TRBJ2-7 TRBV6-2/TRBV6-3 CASSYEAGGPLEQYF TGTGCCAGCAGTTACGAGGCGGGAGGGCCTCTCGAGCAGTACTTC